A single sample gave rise to the 30 T cell receptor beta chains below, sequenced in a study of blood T cell repertoires in COVID-19 (dated by TCRdb to the early 2020s). The method was the immunoSEQ multiplex PCR assay. In TCRdb, the immuneACCESS table is reduced to in-frame sequences with V and J assigned. These tables do not hold every clone; where another copy was compared, an unresolved V gene accounts for under half, and the others remain unexplained. The sample contains 90,000 to 120,000 clones, more than 85% of them found a single time. Approximately 5.6% of the sample is held by the ten biggest clonotypes. The sample comprised peripheral blood. These receptors were taken from a human donor in a cohort sampled during active COVID-19.

The chain joins TRBV28 to TRBJ1-3; D remains ambiguous. This CDR3 comprises 16 residues. CDR1 is MDHEN and CDR2 is SYDVKM in the germline V gene. V lost 1 base and J lost 0, with 10 bases in between. CDR3 coding DNA: TGTGCCAGCAGTTTATCGGGGTATTTCTCTGGAAACACCATATATTTT. The encoded protein is CASSLSGYFSGNTIYF.

This sequence joins TRBV27 and TRBJ2-7; 8 positions agree with TRBD2. Per the germline V gene, CDR1 is MNHEY and CDR2 is SMNVEV (reference sequence). Trimming removed 0 bases from V and 6 bases from J; junction bases left unmatched: 7. CDR3 length equals 15 residues. The CDR3 coding sequence is TGTGCCAGCAGTTTATCCGGGACTAGTTCCCGCGAGCAGTACTTC. It is translated as CASSLSGTSSREQYF.

This sequence joins TRBV5-1 and TRBJ2-6; no reliable D call. Trimming stripped 2 bases from V and 0 bases from J, with 12 bases between. Germline V gives CDR1 SGHRS, CDR2 YFSETQ. CDR3 length: 17 residues. The CDR3 sequence is CASSFGRVASGANVLTF. The CDR3 nucleotides are TGCGCCAGCAGCTTTGGCCGGGTGGCCTCTGGGGCCAACGTCCTGACTTTC.

The chain employs TRBV18 and TRBJ2-7; 9 bases are shared with TRBD2. Germline V lookup: CDR1 KGHSH, CDR2 LQKENI. Trimming removed 5 bases from V and 5 bases from J; junction bases left unmatched: 4. The CDR3 is made up of 13 amino acids. The CDR3 DNA follows: TGTGCCAGCTCAGCGACTAGCGGTAACGAGCAGTACTTC. Its protein product is CASSATSGNEQYF.

This chain uses TRBV14 with TRBJ2-5; maybe TRBD1 (5 bases). The germline CDR1 and CDR2 sequences are SGHDN and FVKESK. This CDR3 comprises 18 residues. V lost 1 base to trimming and J lost 0 bases, with 18 bases between them. This chain's CDR3 is CASSQVSFQDIHQETQYF. In nucleotides, the CDR3 is TGTGCCAGCAGCCAAGTATCTTTCCAGGACATACACCAAGAGACCCAGTACTTC.

The chain combines TRBV29-1 with TRBJ2-7; TRBD1 aligns across 8 bases. The length of the CDR3 is 13 residues. V shed 6 bases and J 0 bases; nucleotides not matched to a gene: 4. Germline CDR1 reads SQVTM; CDR2 reads ANQGSEA. CDR3 DNA sequence: TGCAGCGTGACAGGGGAGAGCTCCTACGAGCAGTACTTC. This codes for CSVTGESSYEQYF.

The J gene is TRBJ1-5, the V gene TRBV3-1 (or the pseudogene TRBV3-2); perhaps TRBD1 as D (5 bases). This CDR3 region has 19 residues. V was pared by 8 bases and J by 10 bases, with 36 bases between. Germline loops: CDR1 LGHDT, CDR2 YNNKEL (reference sequence). CDR3 residues: CASQESVAVYGASISPQHF. DNA for the CDR3: TGTGCCAGCCAGGAGTCAGTGGCCGTTTATGGGGCATCAATCAGCCCCCAGCATTTT.

Details on this clone: Additional DNA sequences in this sample encode the identical CDR3. The J gene is TRBJ2-1, the V gene TRBV7-6; D unclear. The CDR3 contains 15 residues. CDR1 is SGHVS and CDR2 is FNYEAQ in the germline V gene. V lost 6 bases to trimming and J lost 2 bases, with 14 bases between them. The CDR3 nucleotides read TGTGCCAGCAGTAACGGTGCGGCCGCCTACAATGAGCAGTTCTTC. It yields the protein CASSNGAAAYNEQFF.

The V call is TRBV19, the J call TRBJ2-4; 7 nucleotides line up with TRBD2. Germline V gene data show CDR1 as LNHDA and CDR2 as SQIVND (reference sequence). The CDR3 has 16 residues. Trimming removed 6 bases from V and 2 bases from J; junction bases left unmatched: 10. The CDR3, as DNA: TGTGCCAGTAGGATGGGAGGGGAGTGGTCCAAAAACATTCAGTACTTC. Translating gives CASRMGGEWSKNIQYF.

V is TRBV29-1 and J is TRBJ2-3; D is possibly TRBD1 (6 bases). The length of the CDR3 is 15 residues. V lost 2 bases and J lost 6, with 18 bases in between. Germline V gene sequence: CDR1 SQVTM, CDR2 ANQGSEA. The CDR3: CSVERGRGIRDTQYF. The CDR3, as DNA: TGCAGCGTTGAAAGGGGCAGGGGCATTCGGGATACGCAGTATTTT.

This clone was observed a few times. The gene calls are TRBV2 and TRBJ2-7; possible D gene TRBD2, 6 bases. This CDR3 is built from 13 residues. V was clipped by 7 bases and J by 1 base, with 11 bases between them. The germline CDR1 and CDR2 sequences are SNHLY and FYNNEI. As DNA, the CDR3 is TGTGCCAGCACGGAGGGGACGTCCTACGAGCAGTACTTC. It codes for CASTEGTSYEQYF.

V and J are TRBV4-3 and TRBJ2-3; perhaps TRBD2 as D (6 bases). V was pared by 1 base and J by 2 bases, with 10 bases between. CDR3 length: 15 residues. From germline, CDR1 is LGHNA and CDR2 YSLEER. The CDR3 sequence: CASSQGTSSTDTQYF. CDR3 coding DNA: TGCGCCAGCAGCCAAGGAACTAGCTCCACAGATACGCAGTATTTT.

This clone came up once. This chain links TRBV7-8 with TRBJ2-1; TRBD2 matches 9 bases. J gave up 2 bases and V 1 base, and 6 bases lay outside the gene matches. Per the germline V gene, CDR1 is SGHVS and CDR2 is FQNEAQ. The CDR3 runs to 17 residues. The CDR3 spells CASSLGGLALTYNEQFF. The DNA of the CDR3 is TGTGCCAGCAGCTTAGGGGGACTAGCTCTAACCTACAATGAGCAGTTCTTC.

This chain connects TRBV11-2 to TRBJ2-7; 7 bases align to TRBD1. CDR1 and CDR2 from the germline V gene are SGHAT and FQNNGV. This CDR3 contains 15 residues. The ends lost 6 bases at V and 4 bases at J; junction bases unmatched: 12. CDR3 amino acids: CASSSKGARAYEQYF. The CDR3 region has the DNA TGTGCCAGCAGTTCTAAGGGGGCGAGGGCGTACGAGCAGTACTTC.

The rearrangement links TRBV11-2 to TRBJ2-7; 7 bases are a match to TRBD2. CDR3 length equals 15 residues. Germline-derived CDR1 and CDR2 are SGHAT and FQNNGV. With V trimmed by 4 bases and J by 0 bases, 6 bases remained unmatched. The CDR3 DNA reads as TGTGCCAGCAGCTCCGAGCGGGGCTACTCCTACGAGCAGTACTTC. Its protein product is CASSSERGYSYEQYF.

The chain joins TRBV7-3 to TRBJ1-6; D gene ambiguous. In germline, CDR1 is SGHTA, CDR2 FQGTGA. The CDR3 sequence is 14 residues long. V shed 3 bases and J shed 10 bases, with 13 bases lying between them. The CDR3 DNA reads TGTGCCAGCAGCTTCGGAGGACTGGAATCACCCCTCCACTTT. The encoded protein is CASSFGGLESPLHF.

V and J are TRBV2 and TRBJ1-2; the match to TRBD1 covers 7 bases. The germline V gene encodes CDR1 SNHLY and CDR2 FYNNEI. The CDR3 loop spans 13 amino acids. With V trimmed by 6 bases and J by 2 bases, 3 bases remained unmatched. For the CDR3, the DNA is TGTGCCAGCAGCCCAGGGGGAAACTATGGCTACACCTTC. Its translation is CASSPGGNYGYTF. The full variable domain, completed using reference TRBV2 and TRBJ1-2, is EPEVTQTPSHQVTQMGQEVILRCVPISNHLYFYWYRQILGQKVEFLVSFYNNEISEKSEIFDDQFSVERPDGSNFTLKIRSTKLEDSAMYFCASSPGGNYGYTFGSGTRLTVV.

This rearrangement joins TRBV27 to TRBJ2-5; D may be TRBD2 (5 bases). The germline gives CDR1 MNHEY, CDR2 SMNVEV (reference sequence). The CDR3 covers 15 residues. Trimming cost V 4 bases and J 1 base, with 13 bases left between them. The DNA for the CDR3 is TGTGCCAGCAGTTCTGCGAAGGCGGGCCAAGAGACCCAGTACTTC. Its protein is CASSSAKAGQETQYF.

DNA of the CDR3: TGCGCCAGCAGTGAGGACCTTCCAGCAGGAGATACGCAGTATTTT. This gives the protein CASSEDLPAGDTQYF. The V call is TRBV10-2, the J call TRBJ2-3; no clear D. Germline values: CDR1 WSHSY, CDR2 SAAADI. The germline V and J ends were trimmed by 2 bases and 5 bases, with 14 bases remaining between them. CDR3 length equals 15 residues.

V gene TRBV19 combines with J gene TRBJ2-7; 10 nucleotides match TRBD2. The CDR3 length is 15 residues. Germline V CDR1 and CDR2: LNHDA, SQIVND (reference sequence). J lost 0 bases, V lost 6 bases, and 5 bases had no gene match. The CDR3 nucleotides are TGTGCCAGTAGACTAGCGGGGTTTAGCTCCTACGAGCAGTACTTC. Its protein is CASRLAGFSSYEQYF.

The genes are TRBV11-3 and TRBJ2-1, with 9 bases identical to TRBD1. This CDR3 is built from 16 residues. Per germline, CDR1 SGHNT and CDR2 YENEEA. Trimming removed 1 base from V and 3 bases from J; junction bases left unmatched: 4. CDR3 sequence: CASSLAGTGFYNEQFF. The CDR3 bases are TGTGCCAGCAGCTTAGCCGGGACAGGGTTCTACAATGAGCAGTTCTTC.

This rearrangement joins TRBV11-2 to TRBJ1-2; D unresolved. CDR1 and CDR2 from the germline V gene are SGHAT and FQNNGV. The CDR3 loop spans 12 amino acids. Trimming pared 4 bases from V and 12 bases from J, leaving 15 bases between. The CDR3 sequence: CASSSSPASHTF. CDR3 nucleotides: TGTGCCAGCAGCTCTAGCCCGGCGTCTCACACCTTC.

The chain recombines TRBV24-1 with TRBJ2-2; the match to TRBD1 covers 9 bases. The V segment lost 3 bases and the J segment 5 bases; nucleotides outside the gene matches: 6. Germline values: CDR1 KGHDR, CDR2 SFDVKD. The CDR3 runs 16 residues. This chain's CDR3 is CATSDPSGQGTGELFF. CDR3 nucleotide sequence: TGTGCCACCAGTGATCCCTCAGGACAGGGGACCGGGGAGCTGTTTTTT.

V gene TRBV7-2 combines with J gene TRBJ1-2; TRBD1 agrees at 7 bases. Germline CDR1 and CDR2: SGHTA and FQGNSA. With 1 base clipped from V and 5 bases from J, the junction kept 1 base outside the gene matches. The CDR3 runs to 13 residues. The CDR3 loop is CASSLEGAYGYTF. The CDR3 DNA follows: TGTGCCAGCAGCTTAGAGGGGGCTTATGGCTACACCTTC.

The chain couples TRBV6-2 or TRBV6-3 to TRBJ1-5; D gene ambiguous. V was cut by 5 bases and J by 0 bases, with 11 bases left in between. The germline gives CDR1 MNHEY, CDR2 SVGEGT. CDR3 size: 15 residues. CDR3 in amino acids: CASSPRGYSNQPQHF. CDR3 sequence (DNA): TGTGCCAGCAGTCCGCGGGGTTATAGCAATCAGCCCCAGCATTTT.

The J gene is TRBJ2-5, the V gene TRBV19, with 11 bases lining up with TRBD2. Germline V gene lookup returns CDR1 LNHDA and CDR2 SQIVND (reference sequence). Trimming removed 6 bases from V and 4 bases from J; junction bases left unmatched: 1. The CDR3 spans 13 residues. CDR3 loop: CASRGLAGETQYF. The CDR3 DNA reads TGTGCCAGTAGAGGACTAGCGGGAGAGACCCAGTACTTC.

The chain carries TRBV6-6 and TRBJ2-1; unclear D gene. The CDR3 has 15 amino acids. Germline V gives CDR1 MNHNY, CDR2 SVGAGI (reference sequence). Trimming stripped 2 bases from V and 0 bases from J, with 8 bases between. CDR3 region: CASSYPGSSYNEQFF. As DNA, the CDR3 is TGTGCCAGCAGTTACCCAGGTAGCTCCTACAATGAGCAGTTCTTC.

The V and J genes are TRBV4-3 and TRBJ1-2; D is possibly TRBD1 (5 bases). The germline CDR1 and CDR2 sequences are LGHNA and YSLEER. Trimming pared 1 base from V and 5 bases from J, leaving 14 bases between. The CDR3 runs to 15 residues. CDR3 in amino acids: CASSQGQGRFYGYTF. CDR3 bases: TGCGCCAGCAGCCAAGGGCAGGGAAGATTTTATGGCTACACCTTC.

The chain links TRBV6-5 to TRBJ1-5, with 8 positions matching TRBD1. There are 14 residues in the CDR3. Germline V gene sequence: CDR1 MNHEY, CDR2 SVGAGI. Trimming cost V 6 bases and J 6 bases; bases outside gene matches: 7. CDR3 nucleotides: TGTGCCAGCAGGGAGGCAGGGGGCGGTCAGCCCCAGCATTTT. Encoded protein: CASREAGGGQPQHF.

This clone was recorded a few times. The chain joins TRBV28 to TRBJ1-1, with D perhaps TRBD1 (6 bases). The germline CDR1 and CDR2 sequences are MDHEN and SYDVKM. Deletions cut 10 bases from V and 1 base from J, with 16 bases between. The CDR3 covers 14 residues. CDR3 amino acids: CATITRGQNTEAFF. The CDR3 bases are TGTGCCACCATAACCAGGGGACAGAACACTGAAGCTTTCTTT.